Here is one T cell receptor beta chain with its context. What it binds is unknown. The data are from a study of post-analysis software for immune sequencing data. Study-level results: Patients used a handful of TRBV segments, including TRBV5-6, TRBV5-1 and TRBV20-1, more often than controls.

Germline values: CDR1 SNHLY, CDR2 FYNNEI. This CDR3 has 13 residues. V was pared by 4 bases and J by 6 bases, with 12 bases between. Prepared TCR beta cDNA libraries contained unique molecular identifiers. TCRdb fed the PCR reads into MiXCR, producing one record per CDR3 protein. Of hundreds of thousands of distinct CDR3 sequences in the sample, 55% to 70% are singletons; the top ten hold 11%. The receptor comes from a girl aged 2 to 9 with multiple sclerosis. The specimen was blood. The rearrangement joins TRBV2 to TRBJ1-2, with unresolved D. CDR3 region: CASSGGRLNGYTF. DNA for the CDR3: TGTGCCAGCAGTGGGGGTAGGCTAAATGGCTACACCTTC.